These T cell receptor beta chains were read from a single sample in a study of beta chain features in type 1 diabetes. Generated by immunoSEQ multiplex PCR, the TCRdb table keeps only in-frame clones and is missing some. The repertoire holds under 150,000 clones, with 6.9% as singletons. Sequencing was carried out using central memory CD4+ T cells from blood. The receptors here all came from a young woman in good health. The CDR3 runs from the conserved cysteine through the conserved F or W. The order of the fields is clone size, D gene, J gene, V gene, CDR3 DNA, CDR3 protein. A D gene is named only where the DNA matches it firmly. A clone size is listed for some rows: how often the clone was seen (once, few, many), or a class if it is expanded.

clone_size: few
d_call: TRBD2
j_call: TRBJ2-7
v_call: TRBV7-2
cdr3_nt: TGTGCCAGCAGCCCCAGCGGGGTCTCCTACGAGCAGTACTTC
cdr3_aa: CASSPSGVSYEQYF

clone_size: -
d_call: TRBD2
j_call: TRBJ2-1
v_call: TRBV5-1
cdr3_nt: TGCGCCAGCAGCTTGGACGCCAGCGGCACGGGGGGTTATAACAATGAGCAGTTCTTC
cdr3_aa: CASSLDASGTGGYNNEQFF

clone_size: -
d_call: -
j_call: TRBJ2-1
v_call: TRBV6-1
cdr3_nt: TGTGCCAGCAGAGAGACACTTTTTTCCTACAATGAGCAGTTCTTC
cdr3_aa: CASRETLFSYNEQFF

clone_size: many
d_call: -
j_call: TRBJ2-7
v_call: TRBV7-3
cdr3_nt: TGTGCCAGCAGCAAATCACAGGGCCGGGAGCAGTACTTC
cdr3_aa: CASSKSQGREQYF

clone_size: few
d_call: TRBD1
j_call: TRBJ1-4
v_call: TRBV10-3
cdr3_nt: TGTGCCATCAGTGACAAACAGGGGGCGCGGGGTGAAAAACTGTTTTTT
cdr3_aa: CAISDKQGARGEKLFF

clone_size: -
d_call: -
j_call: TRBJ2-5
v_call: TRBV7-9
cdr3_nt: TGTGCCAGCAGCTCCAGACAGATCCAAGAGACCCAGTACTTC
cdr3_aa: CASSSRQIQETQYF

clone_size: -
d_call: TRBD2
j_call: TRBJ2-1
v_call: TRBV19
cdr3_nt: TGTGCCACCGCGGCGGGACTAGGAAACAATGAGCAGTTCTTC
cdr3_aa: CATAAGLGNNEQFF

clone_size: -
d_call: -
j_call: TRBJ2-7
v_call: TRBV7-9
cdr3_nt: TGTGCCAGTGGACTTTCGGAGCGCGAGCAGTACTTC
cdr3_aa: CASGLSEREQYF

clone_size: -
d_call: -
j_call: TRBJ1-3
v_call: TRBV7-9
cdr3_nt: TGTGCCAGCAGCTCGTGGAGGGCAAACTCTGGAAACACCATATATTTT
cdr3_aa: CASSSWRANSGNTIYF

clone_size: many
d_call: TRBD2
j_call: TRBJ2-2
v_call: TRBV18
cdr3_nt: TGTGCCAGCTCACCAAAACTAGCGGGAGGCCCCGGGGAGCTGTTTTTT
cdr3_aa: CASSPKLAGGPGELFF

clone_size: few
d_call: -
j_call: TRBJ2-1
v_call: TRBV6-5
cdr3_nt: TGTGCCAGCAGAACTGTGGCGGAGACCTACAATGAGCAGTTCTTC
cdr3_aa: CASRTVAETYNEQFF

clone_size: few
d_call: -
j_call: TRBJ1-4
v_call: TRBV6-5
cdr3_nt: TGTGCCAGCAGTCGGACATCTAATGAAAAACTGTTTTTT
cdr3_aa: CASSRTSNEKLFF

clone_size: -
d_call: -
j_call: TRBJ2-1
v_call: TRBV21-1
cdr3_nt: TGTGCCAGCAGTCCTAGGGGGAGGGCCAAAGATGAGCAGTTCTTC
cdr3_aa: CASSPRGRAKDEQFF

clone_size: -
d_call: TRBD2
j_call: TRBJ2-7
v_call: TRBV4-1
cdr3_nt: TGCGCCAGCAGCCTTCCTTCGGGACTAGTCTTTAACGAGCAGTACTTC
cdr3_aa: CASSLPSGLVFNEQYF

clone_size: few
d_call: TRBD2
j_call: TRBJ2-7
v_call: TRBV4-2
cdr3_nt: TGTGCCAGCAGCCAAGGGCTAGCGGGGTACTACGAGCAGTACTTC
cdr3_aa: CASSQGLAGYYEQYF

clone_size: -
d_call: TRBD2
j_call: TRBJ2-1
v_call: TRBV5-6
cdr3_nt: TGTGCCAGCAGCTTGGGGCTAGCGGGAGTTTCAAATGAGCAGTTCTTC
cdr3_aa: CASSLGLAGVSNEQFF

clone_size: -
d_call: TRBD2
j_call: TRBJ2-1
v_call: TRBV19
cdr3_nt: TGTGCCAGTAGGAGCCTGGGGGCGGGAGGGGAGAATGAGCAGTTCTTC
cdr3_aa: CASRSLGAGGENEQFF

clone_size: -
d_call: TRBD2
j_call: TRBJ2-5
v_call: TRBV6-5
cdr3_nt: TGTGCCAGCAGTTATCTGCCTAGCGGACGCGCGGAGACCCAGTACTTC
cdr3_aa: CASSYLPSGRAETQYF

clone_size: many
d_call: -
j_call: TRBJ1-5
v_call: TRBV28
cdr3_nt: TGTGCCAGCAGTGCTCGAGGTAGCAATCAGCCCCAGCATTTT
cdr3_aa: CASSARGSNQPQHF

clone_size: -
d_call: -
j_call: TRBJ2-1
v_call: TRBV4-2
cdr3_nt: TGTGCCAGCAGCCAAGATGGGGTCGGGAGCCTCTACAATGAGCAGTTCTTC
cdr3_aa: CASSQDGVGSLYNEQFF

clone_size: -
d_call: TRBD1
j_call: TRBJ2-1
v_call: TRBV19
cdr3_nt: TGTGCCAGTTTGAAGAGGGGACAGCAAAATGAGCAGTTCTTC
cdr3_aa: CASLKRGQQNEQFF

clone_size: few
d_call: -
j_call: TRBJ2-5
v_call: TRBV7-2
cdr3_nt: TGTGCCAGCAGCTTAGGGGCACAGCCCTTCCAAGAGACCCAGTACTTC
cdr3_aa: CASSLGAQPFQETQYF

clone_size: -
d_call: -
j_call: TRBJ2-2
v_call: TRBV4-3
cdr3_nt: TGCGCCAGCAGCCAAGAGCCCGGTTCCGGGGAGCTGTTTTTT
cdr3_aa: CASSQEPGSGELFF

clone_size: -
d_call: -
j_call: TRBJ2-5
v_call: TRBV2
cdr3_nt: TGTGCCAGCAACTGGGGGCCTGAGACCCAGTACTTC
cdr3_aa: CASNWGPETQYF

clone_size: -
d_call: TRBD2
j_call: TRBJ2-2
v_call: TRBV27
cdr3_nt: TGTGCCAGCAGTTTTCTAGCGGTTAACACCGGGGAGCTGTTTTTT
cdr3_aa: CASSFLAVNTGELFF

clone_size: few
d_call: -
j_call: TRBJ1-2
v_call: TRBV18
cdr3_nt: TGTGCCAGCTCACCATTCTGGGGAGGATCCTATGGCTACACCTTC
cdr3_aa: CASSPFWGGSYGYTF

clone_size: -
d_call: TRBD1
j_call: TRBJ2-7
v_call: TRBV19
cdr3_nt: TGTGCCAGTAGTATAGATCAGGGGACAGGAGTTGGCGAGCAGTACTTC
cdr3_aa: CASSIDQGTGVGEQYF

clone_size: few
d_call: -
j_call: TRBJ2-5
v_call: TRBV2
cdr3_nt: TGTGCCAGCAGTCCTCGGATGATAGGGAGCCAAGAGACCCAGTACTTC
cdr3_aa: CASSPRMIGSQETQYF

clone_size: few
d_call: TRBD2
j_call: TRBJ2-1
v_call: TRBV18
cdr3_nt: TGTGCCAGCTCACCAACGGGGAGGGGCGGACTAGCGGGAGCGCGACGGGACAATGAGCAGTTCTTC
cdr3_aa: CASSPTGRGGLAGARRDNEQFF

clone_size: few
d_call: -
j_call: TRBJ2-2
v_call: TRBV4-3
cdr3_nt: TGCGCCAGCAGCCAAGATGTCCAGATTCGCACCGGGGAGCTGTTTTTT
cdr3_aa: CASSQDVQIRTGELFF

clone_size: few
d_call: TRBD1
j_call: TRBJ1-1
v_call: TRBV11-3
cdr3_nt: TGTGCCAGCAGCCCCTCGGACAGGAAGGCTGAAGCTTTCTTT
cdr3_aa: CASSPSDRKAEAFF